The source of this TCR beta chain is a study of blood T cell repertoires in COVID-19. Study overall: Sample material is recorded as cDNA or gDNA derived from T cells, B-cell-depleted T cells, or PBMCs.

This clone was observed once. In the original workflow: It was from reference gene primer amplification that nucleated cell counts were estimated. Profiled with immunoSEQ multiplex PCR; TCRdb holds only in-frame clones, not every one. Clone size and the V and J calls come from that table; the DNA yielded D and trimming. The profile shows roughly 110,000 clones, 84% of them singletons. This CDR3 has 13 amino acids. The germline V gene encodes CDR1 MNHEY and CDR2 SVGAGI. The ends lost 4 bases at V and 7 bases at J; junction bases unmatched: 6. The sequence derives from a middle-aged woman with acute or convalescent COVID-19. The sequencing sample was made of peripheral blood. This chain links TRBV6-5 with TRBJ1-1, with 7 bases that match TRBD1. CDR3 nucleotide sequence: TGTGCCAGCAGTTCCCCGGGACAGCTTGAAGCTTTCTTT. Translated: CASSSPGQLEAFF.